This T cell receptor beta chain derives from a study of cytomegalovirus exposure and HLA in healthy donors. In the study overall: The Caucasian-associated ancestry cluster contained roughly four fifths of the approximately 400 genotyped donors. Study outcomes and limitations: Cytomegalovirus status was reportedly diagnosed by the classifier with high sensitivity and specificity.

PCR used 60 Vbeta primers and 13 Jbeta primers. TCRdb's table, derived via immunoSEQ multiplex PCR, lists solely in-frame clones and lacks some. The table includes 200,000 to 250,000 clones, less than 85% detected once. V lost 0 bases, J lost 1 base, and 10 bases lay in between. The CDR3 contains 15 residues. Germline assignment: CDR1 SGHRS and CDR2 YFSETQ. To note about this clone: As yet, its antigen is unknown.

The chain combines TRBV5-1 with TRBJ1-2; maybe TRBD1 (5 bases). This receptor was identified in a man between 18 and 35 years old in good health and CMV-seronegative. The material sequenced was PBMCs. In nucleotides, the CDR3 is TGCGCCAGCAGCTTGGCCGGGGGGATTAACTATGGCTACACCTTC. Translated: CASSLAGGINYGYTF.